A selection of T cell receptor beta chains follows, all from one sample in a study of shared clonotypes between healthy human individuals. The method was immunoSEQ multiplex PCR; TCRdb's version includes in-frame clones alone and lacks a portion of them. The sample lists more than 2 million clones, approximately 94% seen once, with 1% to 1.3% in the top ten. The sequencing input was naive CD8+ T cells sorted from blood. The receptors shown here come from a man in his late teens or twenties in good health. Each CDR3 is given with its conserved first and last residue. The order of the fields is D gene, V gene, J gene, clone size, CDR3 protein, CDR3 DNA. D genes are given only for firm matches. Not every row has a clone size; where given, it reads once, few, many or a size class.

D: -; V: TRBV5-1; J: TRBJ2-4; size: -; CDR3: CASSLGAKNIQYF; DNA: TGCGCCAGCAGCTTGGGAGCCAAAAACATTCAGTACTTC
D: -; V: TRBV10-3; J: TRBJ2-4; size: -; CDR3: CAISEFQNIQYF; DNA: TGTGCCATCAGTGAGTTCCAGAACATTCAGTACTTC
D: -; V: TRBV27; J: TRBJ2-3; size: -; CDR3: CASTTGSSTDTQYF; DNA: TGTGCCAGCACCACGGGGTCTAGCACAGATACGCAGTATTTT
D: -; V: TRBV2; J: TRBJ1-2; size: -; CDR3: CASSDGQDGIYGYTF; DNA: TGTGCCAGCAGTGACGGTCAGGATGGGATCTATGGCTACACCTTC
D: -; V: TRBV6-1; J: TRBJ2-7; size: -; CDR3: CASDKALSADEQYF; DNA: TGTGCCAGCGATAAGGCTCTCTCGGCGGACGAGCAGTACTTC
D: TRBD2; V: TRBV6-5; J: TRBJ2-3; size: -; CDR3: CASRISGEAVTQYF; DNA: TGTGCCAGCAGAATTAGCGGGGAAGCGGTTACGCAGTATTTT
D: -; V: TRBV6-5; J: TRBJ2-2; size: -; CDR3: CASSYSYPTAGELFF; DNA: TGTGCCAGCAGTTACTCCTACCCCACGGCCGGGGAGCTGTTTTTT
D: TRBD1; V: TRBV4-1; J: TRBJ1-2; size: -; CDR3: CASSLRTGGDYGYTF; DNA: TGCGCCAGCAGCCTACGGACAGGGGGGGACTATGGCTACACCTTC
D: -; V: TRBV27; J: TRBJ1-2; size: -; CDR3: CASSPLQGYGYTF; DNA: TGTGCCAGCAGTCCTCTACAGGGCTATGGCTACACCTTC
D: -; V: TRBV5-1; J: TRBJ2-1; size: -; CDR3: CASSFDGYNEQFF; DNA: TGCGCCAGCAGCTTTGACGGGTACAATGAGCAGTTCTTC
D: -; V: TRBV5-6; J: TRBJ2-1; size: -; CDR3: CASSLGRPNEQFF; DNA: TGTGCCAGCAGCTTGGGACGGCCCAATGAGCAGTTCTTC
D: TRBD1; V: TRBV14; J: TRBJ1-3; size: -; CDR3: CASSRDSTSGNTIYF; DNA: TGTGCCAGCAGCCGGGACAGCACTTCTGGAAACACCATATATTTT
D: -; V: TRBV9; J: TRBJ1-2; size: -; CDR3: CASSESQGGQSYGYTF; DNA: TGTGCCAGCAGCGAAAGTCAAGGAGGACAGTCCTATGGCTACACCTTC
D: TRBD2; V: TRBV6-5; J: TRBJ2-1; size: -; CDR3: CASSYSSGGDNEQFF; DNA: TGTGCCAGCAGCTACTCTAGCGGGGGGGACAATGAGCAGTTCTTC
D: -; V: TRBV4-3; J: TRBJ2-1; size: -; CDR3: CASSQVVGQSSYNEQFF; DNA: TGCGCCAGCAGCCAAGTCGTCGGTCAGAGCTCCTACAATGAGCAGTTCTTC
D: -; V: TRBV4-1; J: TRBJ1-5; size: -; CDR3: CASSQAVLNQPQHF; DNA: TGCGCCAGCAGCCAAGCGGTCCTCAATCAGCCCCAGCATTTT
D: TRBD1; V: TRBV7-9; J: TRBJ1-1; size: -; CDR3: CASSSRQGMNTEAFF; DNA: TGTGCCAGCAGCTCGAGACAGGGCATGAACACTGAAGCTTTCTTT
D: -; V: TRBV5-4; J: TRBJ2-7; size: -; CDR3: CASSLGRDEQYF; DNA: TGTGCCAGCAGCCTGGGCAGAGACGAGCAGTACTTC
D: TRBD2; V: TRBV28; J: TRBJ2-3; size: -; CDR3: CASSSASGGSTDTQYF; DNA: TGTGCCAGCAGTTCCGCTAGCGGGGGTAGCACAGATACGCAGTATTTT
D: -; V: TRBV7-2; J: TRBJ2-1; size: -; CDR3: CASSLVRDLQSNEQFF; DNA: TGTGCCAGCAGCTTAGTCCGGGACCTTCAATCCAATGAGCAGTTCTTC
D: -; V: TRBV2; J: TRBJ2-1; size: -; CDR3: CASSFTRDSYNEQFF; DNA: TGTGCCAGCAGTTTTACTAGAGACTCCTACAATGAGCAGTTCTTC
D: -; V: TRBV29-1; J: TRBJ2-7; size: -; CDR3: CSVTGRDSYEQYF; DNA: TGCAGCGTTACTGGCAGGGATTCCTACGAGCAGTACTTC
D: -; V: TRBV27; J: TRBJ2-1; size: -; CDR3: CASSSVLDEQFF; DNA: TGTGCCAGCAGTTCAGTCCTGGATGAGCAGTTCTTC
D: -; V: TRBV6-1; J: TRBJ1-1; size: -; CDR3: CASSEGYEAFF; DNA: TGTGCCAGCAGTGAGGGATATGAAGCTTTCTTT
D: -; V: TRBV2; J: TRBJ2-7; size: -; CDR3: CASSPTESYEQYF; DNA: TGTGCCAGCAGCCCGACGGAGTCCTACGAGCAGTACTTC
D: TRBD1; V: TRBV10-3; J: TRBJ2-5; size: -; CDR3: CAISVGQGQETQYF; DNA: TGTGCCATCAGTGTGGGACAGGGCCAAGAGACCCAGTACTTC
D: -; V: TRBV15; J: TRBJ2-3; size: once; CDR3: CATSLQTGPPTDTQYF; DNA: TGTGCCACCAGCTTACAGACAGGTCCCCCCACAGATACGCAGTATTTT
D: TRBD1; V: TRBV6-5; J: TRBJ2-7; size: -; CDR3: CASSYSTGGEYEQYF; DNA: TGTGCCAGCAGTTACTCGACAGGGGGGGAATACGAGCAGTACTTC
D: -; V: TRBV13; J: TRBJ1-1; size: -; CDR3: CASSRGLTEAFF; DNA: TGTGCCAGCAGCAGAGGGCTCACTGAAGCTTTCTTT
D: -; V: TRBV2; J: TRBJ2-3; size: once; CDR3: CASSDGGSLATDTQYF; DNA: TGTGCCAGCAGTGATGGGGGGAGTTTGGCGACAGATACGCAGTATTTT
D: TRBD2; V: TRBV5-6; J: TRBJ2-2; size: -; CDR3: CASSLILAGDTGELFF; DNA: TGTGCCAGCAGCTTGATCCTAGCGGGGGACACCGGGGAGCTGTTTTTT
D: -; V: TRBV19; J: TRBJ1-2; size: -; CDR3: CASSIAQPDPANYGYTF; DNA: TGTGCCAGTAGTATAGCCCAGCCAGATCCCGCTAACTATGGCTACACCTTC
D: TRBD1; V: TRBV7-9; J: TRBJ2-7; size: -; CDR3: CASSPRTGTYEQYF; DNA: TGTGCCAGCAGTCCCCGGACAGGGACCTACGAGCAGTACTTC
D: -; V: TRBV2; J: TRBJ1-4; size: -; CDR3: CASSLGLEANEKLFF; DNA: TGTGCCAGCAGTCTCGGACTGGAAGCTAATGAAAAACTGTTTTTT
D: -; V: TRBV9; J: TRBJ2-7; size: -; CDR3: CASSVDSGVQYF; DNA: TGTGCCAGCAGCGTAGATAGCGGAGTGCAGTACTTC
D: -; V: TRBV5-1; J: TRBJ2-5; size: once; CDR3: CASSLALGGIQYF; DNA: TGCGCCAGCAGCTTGGCCCTAGGGGGAATCCAGTACTTC
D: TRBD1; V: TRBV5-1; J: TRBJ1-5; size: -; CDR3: CASSFGTGGSQPQHF; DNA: TGCGCCAGCAGCTTCGGGACAGGGGGGAGTCAGCCCCAGCATTTT
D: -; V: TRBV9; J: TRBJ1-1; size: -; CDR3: CASKGGANTEAFF; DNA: TGTGCCAGCAAGGGAGGGGCGAACACTGAAGCTTTCTTT
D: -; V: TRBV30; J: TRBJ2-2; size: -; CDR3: CAWSPELGASVLTQNTGELFF; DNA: TGTGCCTGGAGTCCCGAACTGGGAGCCTCGGTTCTGACGCAAAACACCGGGGAGCTGTTTTTT
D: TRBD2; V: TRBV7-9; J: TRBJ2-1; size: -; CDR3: CASSLVAGGHEQFF; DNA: TGTGCCAGCAGCTTAGTAGCGGGAGGTCATGAGCAGTTCTTC
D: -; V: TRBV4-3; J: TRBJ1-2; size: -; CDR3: CASSQDALPSNYGYTF; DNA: TGCGCCAGCAGCCAAGATGCTTTGCCTTCTAACTATGGCTACACCTTC
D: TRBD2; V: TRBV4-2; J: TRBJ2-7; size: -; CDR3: CASSQEPVGGEAYEQYF; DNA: TGTGCCAGCAGCCAAGAGCCGGTCGGGGGGGAGGCCTACGAGCAGTACTTC
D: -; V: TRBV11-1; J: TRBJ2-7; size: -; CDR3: CASSLEFSAYEQYF; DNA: TGTGCCAGCAGCTTAGAGTTTTCGGCCTACGAGCAGTACTTC
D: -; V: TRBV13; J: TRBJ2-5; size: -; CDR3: CASSLGSAAVQETQYF; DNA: TGTGCCAGCAGCTTAGGGTCAGCAGCGGTTCAAGAGACCCAGTACTTC
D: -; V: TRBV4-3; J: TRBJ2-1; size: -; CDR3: CASSPSVLGNEQFF; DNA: TGCGCCAGCAGCCCCTCAGTCTTGGGGAATGAGCAGTTCTTC
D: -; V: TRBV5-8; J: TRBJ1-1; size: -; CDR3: CASSLELRVLDTEAFF; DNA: TGTGCCAGCAGCTTGGAACTCAGGGTTCTAGATACTGAAGCTTTCTTT
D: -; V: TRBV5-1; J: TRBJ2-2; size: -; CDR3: CASRASGAFGELFF; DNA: TGCGCCAGCCGGGCCAGCGGTGCGTTCGGGGAGCTGTTTTTT
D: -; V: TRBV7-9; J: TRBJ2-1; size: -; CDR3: CASSLESGREQFF; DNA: TGTGCCAGCAGCTTAGAAAGTGGGCGTGAGCAGTTCTTC
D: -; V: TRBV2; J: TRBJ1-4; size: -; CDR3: CASRWHAATNEKLFF; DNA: TGTGCCAGCAGGTGGCACGCAGCAACTAATGAAAAACTGTTTTTT
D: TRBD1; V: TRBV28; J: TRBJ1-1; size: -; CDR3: CASSFGQGNTEAFF; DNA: TGTGCCAGCAGTTTCGGACAGGGGAACACTGAAGCTTTCTTT
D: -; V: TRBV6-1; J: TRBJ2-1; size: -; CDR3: CASSEDSVSYNEQFF; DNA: TGTGCCAGCAGTGAGGACAGTGTCTCCTACAATGAGCAGTTCTTC
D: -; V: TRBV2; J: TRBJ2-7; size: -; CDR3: CASSELASELSSYEQYF; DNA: TGTGCCAGCAGTGAGTTGGCTAGCGAATTAAGCTCCTACGAGCAGTACTTC
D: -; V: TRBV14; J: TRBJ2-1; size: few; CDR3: CASSQFLEQFF; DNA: TGTGCCAGCAGCCAGTTCCTTGAGCAGTTCTTC
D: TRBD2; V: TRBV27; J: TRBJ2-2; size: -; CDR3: CASSWGLAGEEELFF; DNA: TGTGCCAGCAGTTGGGGACTAGCGGGGGAAGAGGAGCTGTTTTTT
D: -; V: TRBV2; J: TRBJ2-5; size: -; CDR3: CASAPEYQETQYF; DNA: TGTGCCAGCGCCCCGGAGTACCAAGAGACCCAGTACTTC
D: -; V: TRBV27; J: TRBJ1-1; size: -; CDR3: CASWDRGGSEAFF; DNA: TGTGCCAGCTGGGACCGGGGCGGCTCTGAAGCTTTCTTT
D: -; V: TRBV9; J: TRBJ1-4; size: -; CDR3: CASSEGRQLFF; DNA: TGTGCCAGCAGCGAGGGGAGGCAACTGTTTTTT
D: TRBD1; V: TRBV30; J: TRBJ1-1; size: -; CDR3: CAWSSQGASEAFF; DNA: TGTGCCTGGAGTTCACAGGGGGCATCTGAAGCTTTCTTT